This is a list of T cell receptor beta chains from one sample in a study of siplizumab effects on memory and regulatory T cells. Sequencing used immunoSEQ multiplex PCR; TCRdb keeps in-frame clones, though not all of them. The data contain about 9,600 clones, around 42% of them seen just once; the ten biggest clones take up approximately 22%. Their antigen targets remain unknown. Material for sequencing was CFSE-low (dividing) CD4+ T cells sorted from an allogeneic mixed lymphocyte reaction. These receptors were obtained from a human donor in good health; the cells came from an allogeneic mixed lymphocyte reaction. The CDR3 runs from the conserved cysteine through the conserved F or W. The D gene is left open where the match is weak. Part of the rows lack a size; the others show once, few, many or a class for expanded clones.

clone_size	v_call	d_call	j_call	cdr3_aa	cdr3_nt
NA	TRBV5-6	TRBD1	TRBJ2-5	CASSRTGVGETQYF	TGTGCCAGCAGCCGAACAGGGGTCGGAGAGACCCAGTACTTC
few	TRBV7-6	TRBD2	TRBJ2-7	CASGKGGRSYEQYF	TGTGCCAGCGGGAAGGGCGGGAGGTCATATGAGCAGTACTTC
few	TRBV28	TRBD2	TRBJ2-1	CASSFSGTSGRGNEQFF	TGTGCCAGCAGTTTCTCCGGGACTAGCGGGAGGGGCAATGAGCAGTTCTTC
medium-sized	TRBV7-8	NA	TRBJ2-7	CASSFGRDNEQYF	TGTGCCAGCAGCTTCGGAAGGGATAACGAGCAGTACTTC
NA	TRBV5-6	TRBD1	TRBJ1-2	CASSLDFSGTAYGYTF	TGTGCCAGCAGCTTGGATTTCTCCGGGACAGCTTATGGCTACACCTTC
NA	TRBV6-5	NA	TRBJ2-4	CASSPRLPMRVIQYF	TGTGCCAGCAGTCCGAGACTACCTATGAGGGTCATTCAGTACTTC
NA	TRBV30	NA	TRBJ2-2	CAWSRGGNTGELFF	TGTGCCTGGAGTAGGGGCGGGAACACCGGGGAGCTGTTTTTT
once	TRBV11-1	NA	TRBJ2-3	CASSLEGTATDTQYF	TGTGCCAGCAGCCTGGAGGGGACCGCCACAGATACGCAGTATTTT
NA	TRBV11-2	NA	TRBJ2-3	CASSQDIKARTDTQYF	TGTGCCAGCAGCCAAGATATTAAAGCCCGCACAGATACGCAGTATTTT
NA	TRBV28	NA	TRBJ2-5	CASQYSSFETQYF	TGTGCCAGCCAATATTCGAGTTTTGAGACCCAGTACTTC
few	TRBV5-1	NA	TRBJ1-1	CASTNLINTEAFF	TGCGCCAGCACCAATTTAATTAACACTGAAGCTTTCTTT
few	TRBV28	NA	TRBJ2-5	CASGRLGGAGKTQYF	TGTGCCAGCGGAAGACTAGGGGGGGCAGGAAAGACCCAGTACTTC
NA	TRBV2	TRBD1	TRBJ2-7	CASIGLFGTGYYEQYF	TGTGCCAGCATTGGCCTTTTCGGGACAGGGTACTACGAGCAGTACTTC
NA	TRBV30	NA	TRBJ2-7	CAWGQRYEQYF	TGTGCCTGGGGACAGAGGTACGAGCAGTACTTC
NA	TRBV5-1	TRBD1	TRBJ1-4	CASSPGQGQTNEKLFF	TGCGCCAGCAGCCCAGGACAGGGACAAACTAATGAAAAACTGTTTTTT
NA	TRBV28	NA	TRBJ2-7	CASSLSGLLVQYF	TGTGCCAGCAGTTTATCGGGCTTGTTGGTGCAGTACTTC
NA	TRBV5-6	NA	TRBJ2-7	CASSLVYEQYF	TGTGCCAGCAGCTTGGTATACGAGCAGTACTTC
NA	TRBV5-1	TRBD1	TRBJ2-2	CASSLMGQKNTGELFF	TGCGCCAGCAGCTTAATGGGACAGAAGAACACCGGGGAGCTGTTTTTT
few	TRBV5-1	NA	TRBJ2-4	CASSLEGNIQYF	TGCGCCAGCAGCTTGGAAGGAAACATTCAGTACTTC
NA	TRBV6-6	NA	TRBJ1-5	CASSRGGLGQPQHF	TGTGCCAGCAGCCGGGGGGGGTTGGGACAGCCCCAGCATTTT
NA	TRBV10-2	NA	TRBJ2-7	CASSAPGTDLSYEQYF	TGCGCCAGCAGTGCCCCAGGGACGGACCTCTCCTACGAGCAGTACTTC
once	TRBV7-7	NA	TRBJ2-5	CASSLSSRETQYF	TGTGCCAGCAGCTTGTCCAGTCGGGAGACCCAGTACTTC
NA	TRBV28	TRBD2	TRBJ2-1	CASRTSGVNNEQFF	TGTGCCAGCAGGACTAGCGGGGTGAACAATGAGCAGTTCTTC
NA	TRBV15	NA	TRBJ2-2	CATSKWDFVAGELFF	TGTGCCACCAGCAAGTGGGACTTCGTAGCCGGGGAGCTGTTTTTT
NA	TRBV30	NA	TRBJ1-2	CAWSVRTDYGYTF	TGTGCCTGGAGTGTACGTACCGACTATGGCTACACCTTC
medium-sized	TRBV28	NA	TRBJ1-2	CASRTNYGYTF	TGTGCCAGCAGAACCAACTATGGCTACACCTTC
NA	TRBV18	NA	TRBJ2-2	CASSFNRAAGELFF	TGTGCCAGCTCCTTCAACAGGGCCGCCGGGGAGCTGTTTTTT
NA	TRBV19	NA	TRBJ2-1	CASSIIRAGDQNEQFF	TGTGCCAGTAGTATAATCCGAGCCGGGGATCAAAATGAGCAGTTCTTC
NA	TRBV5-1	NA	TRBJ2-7	CASSLGSGRGSYEQYF	TGCGCCAGCAGCTTAGGGAGTGGGAGAGGCTCCTACGAGCAGTACTTC
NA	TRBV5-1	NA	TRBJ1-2	CASSLAGTNYGYTF	TGCGCCAGCAGCTTGGCCGGGACAAACTATGGCTACACCTTC
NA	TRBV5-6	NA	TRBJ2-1	CASSLALYAEQFF	TGTGCCAGCAGCTTGGCCTTGTACGCTGAGCAGTTCTTC
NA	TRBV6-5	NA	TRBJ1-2	CASSYMGRGTDGYTF	TGTGCCAGCAGTTACATGGGCAGGGGTACGGATGGCTACACCTTC
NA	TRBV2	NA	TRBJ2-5	CASSEVRGGTQYF	TGTGCCAGCAGTGAAGTTAGGGGCGGGACCCAGTACTTC
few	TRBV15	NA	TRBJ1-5	CATSRVRGNQPQHF	TGTGCCACCAGCAGAGTCAGAGGGAACCAGCCCCAGCATTTT
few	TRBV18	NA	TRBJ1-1	CASSTKLSNLNTEAFF	TGTGCCAGCTCAACAAAGCTCAGTAATCTGAACACTGAAGCTTTCTTT
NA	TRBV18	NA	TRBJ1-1	CASSTNENTEAFF	TGTGCCAGCTCCACAAACGAGAACACTGAAGCTTTCTTT
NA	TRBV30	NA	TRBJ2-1	CAWSGRESIFF	TGTGCCTGGAGCGGACGGGAGAGTATATTCTTC
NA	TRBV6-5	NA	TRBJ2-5	CASGRETQYF	TGTGCCAGCGGGCGAGAGACCCAGTACTTC
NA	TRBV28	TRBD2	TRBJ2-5	CASSLAAHGGSGTQYF	TGTGCCAGCAGCCTAGCGGCCCATGGGGGATCCGGGACCCAGTACTTC
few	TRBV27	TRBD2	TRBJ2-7	CASSKSSSGTPYEQYF	TGTGCCAGCAGTAAGTCCTCTAGCGGGACTCCTTACGAGCAGTACTTC
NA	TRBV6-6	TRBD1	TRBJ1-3	CASSYQGAGGRNTIYF	TGTGCCAGCAGTTACCAGGGGGCAGGGGGAAGAAACACCATATATTTT
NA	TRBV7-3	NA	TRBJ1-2	CASSFDISYGYTF	TGTGCCAGCAGCTTCGACATTAGCTATGGCTACACCTTC
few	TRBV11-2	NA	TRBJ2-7	CASSLTDQISYEQYF	TGTGCCAGCAGCTTGACGGACCAAATCTCCTACGAGCAGTACTTC
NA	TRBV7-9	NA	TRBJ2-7	CASSFDHEQYF	TGTGCCAGCAGCTTCGACCACGAGCAGTACTTC
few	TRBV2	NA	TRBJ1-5	CASSEGVDRTQPQHF	TGTGCCAGCAGTGAGGGGGTAGACAGAACTCAGCCCCAGCATTTT
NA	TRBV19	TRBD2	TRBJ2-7	CASSRAGDYEQYF	TGTGCCAGTAGTCGAGCGGGAGACTACGAGCAGTACTTC
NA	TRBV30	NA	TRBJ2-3	CAWAFTDTQYF	TGTGCCTGGGCCTTCACAGATACGCAGTATTTT
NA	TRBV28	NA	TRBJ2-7	CASIGGGWMYEQYF	TGTGCCAGCATAGGAGGGGGCTGGATGTACGAGCAGTACTTC
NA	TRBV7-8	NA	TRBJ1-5	CASSLEPRGNQPQHF	TGTGCCAGCAGCTTAGAGCCCAGGGGTAATCAGCCCCAGCATTTT
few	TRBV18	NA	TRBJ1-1	CASSDTEAFF	TGTGCCAGCTCGGACACTGAAGCTTTCTTT
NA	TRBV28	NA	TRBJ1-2	CASLGGNGYTF	TGTGCCAGCCTGGGGGGGAATGGCTACACCTTC
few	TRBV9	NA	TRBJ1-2	CASSVGNLGGYTF	TGTGCCAGCAGCGTAGGCAATTTAGGGGGCTACACCTTC
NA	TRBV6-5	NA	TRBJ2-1	CASVRQGGHEQFF	TGTGCCAGCGTAAGACAGGGAGGACATGAGCAGTTCTTC